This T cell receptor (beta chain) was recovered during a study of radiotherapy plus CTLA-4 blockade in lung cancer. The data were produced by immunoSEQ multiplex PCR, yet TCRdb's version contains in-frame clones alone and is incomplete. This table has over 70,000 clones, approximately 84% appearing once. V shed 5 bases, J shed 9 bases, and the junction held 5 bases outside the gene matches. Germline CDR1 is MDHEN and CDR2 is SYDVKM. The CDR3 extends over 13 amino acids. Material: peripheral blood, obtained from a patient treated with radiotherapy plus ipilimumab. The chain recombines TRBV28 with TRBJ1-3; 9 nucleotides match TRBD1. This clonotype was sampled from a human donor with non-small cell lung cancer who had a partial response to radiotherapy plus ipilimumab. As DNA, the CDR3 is TGTGCCAGCAGTCGTACAGGGGGCATCACCATATATTTT. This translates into CASSRTGGITIYF.